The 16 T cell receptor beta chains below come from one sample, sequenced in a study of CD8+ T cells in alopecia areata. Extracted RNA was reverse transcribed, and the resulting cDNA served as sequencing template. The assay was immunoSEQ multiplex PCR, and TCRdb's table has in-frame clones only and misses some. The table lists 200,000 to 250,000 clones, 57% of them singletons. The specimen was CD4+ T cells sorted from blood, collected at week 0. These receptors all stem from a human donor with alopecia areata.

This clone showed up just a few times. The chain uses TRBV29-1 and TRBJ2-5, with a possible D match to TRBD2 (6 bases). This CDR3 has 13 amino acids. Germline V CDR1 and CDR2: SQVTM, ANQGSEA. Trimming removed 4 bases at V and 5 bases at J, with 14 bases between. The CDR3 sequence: CSVAGGVWETQYF. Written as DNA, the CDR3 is TGCAGCGTTGCTGGCGGGGTATGGGAGACCCAGTACTTC.

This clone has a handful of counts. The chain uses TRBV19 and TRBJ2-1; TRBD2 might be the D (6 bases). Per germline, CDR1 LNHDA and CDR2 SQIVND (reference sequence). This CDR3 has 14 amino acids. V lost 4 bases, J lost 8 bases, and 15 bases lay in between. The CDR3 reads CASSRRTRGDEQFF. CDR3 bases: TGTGCCAGTAGTAGGCGGACCCGCGGGGATGAGCAGTTCTTC.

The CDR3 reads CAYQNPWKGTGYVAFF. The CDR3 DNA is TGTGCCTACCAAAACCCCTGGAAGGGGACAGGGTATGTAGCTTTCTTT. The chain employs TRBV15 and TRBJ1-1; 9 positions match TRBD1. The germline CDR1 and CDR2 sequences are LNHNV and YYDKDF (reference sequence). V trimming: 11 bases; J trimming: 10 bases; junction bases outside the gene matches: 23. The CDR3 contains 16 residues.

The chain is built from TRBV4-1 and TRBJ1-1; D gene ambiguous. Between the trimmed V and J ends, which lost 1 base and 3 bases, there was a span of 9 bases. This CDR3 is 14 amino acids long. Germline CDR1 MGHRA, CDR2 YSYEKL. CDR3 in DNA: TGCGCCAGCAGCCAAGGGTGGAAGCACACTGAAGCTTTCTTT. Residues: CASSQGWKHTEAFF.

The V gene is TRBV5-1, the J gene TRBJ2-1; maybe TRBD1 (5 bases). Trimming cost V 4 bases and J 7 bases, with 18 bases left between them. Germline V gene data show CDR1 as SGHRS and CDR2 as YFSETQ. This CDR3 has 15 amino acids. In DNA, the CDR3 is TGCGCCAGCAGCCAGGGTGGTTACGCAGGGAATGAGCAGTTCTTC. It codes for CASSQGGYAGNEQFF.

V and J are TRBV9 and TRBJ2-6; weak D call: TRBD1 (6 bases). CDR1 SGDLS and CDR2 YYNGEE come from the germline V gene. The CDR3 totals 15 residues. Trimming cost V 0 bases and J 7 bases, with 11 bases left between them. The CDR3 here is CASSVVPGDANVLTF. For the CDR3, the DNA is TGTGCCAGCAGCGTAGTGCCAGGGGATGCCAACGTCCTGACTTTC.

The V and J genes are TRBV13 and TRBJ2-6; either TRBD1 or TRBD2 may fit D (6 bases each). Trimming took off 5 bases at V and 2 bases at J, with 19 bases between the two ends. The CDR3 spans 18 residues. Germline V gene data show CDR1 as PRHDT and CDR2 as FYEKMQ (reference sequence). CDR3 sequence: CASSPRVAGEAGANVLTF. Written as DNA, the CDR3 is TGTGCCAGCAGCCCCCGGGTCGCAGGGGAGGCTGGGGCCAACGTCCTGACTTTC.

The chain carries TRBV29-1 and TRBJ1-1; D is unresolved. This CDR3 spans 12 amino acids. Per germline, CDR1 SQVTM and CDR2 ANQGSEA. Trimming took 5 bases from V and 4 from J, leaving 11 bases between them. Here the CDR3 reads CSVIGWGTEAFF. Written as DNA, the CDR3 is TGCAGCGTTATCGGGTGGGGCACTGAAGCTTTCTTT.

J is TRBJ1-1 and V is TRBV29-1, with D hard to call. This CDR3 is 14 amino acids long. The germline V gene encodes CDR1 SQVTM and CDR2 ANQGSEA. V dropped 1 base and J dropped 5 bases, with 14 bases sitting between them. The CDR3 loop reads CSVEGLAAGTEAFF. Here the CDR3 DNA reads TGCAGCGTTGAAGGATTAGCCGCAGGAACTGAAGCTTTCTTT.

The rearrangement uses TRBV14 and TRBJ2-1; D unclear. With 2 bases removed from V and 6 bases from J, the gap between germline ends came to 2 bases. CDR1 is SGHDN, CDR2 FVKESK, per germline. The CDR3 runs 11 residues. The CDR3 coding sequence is TGTGCCAGCAGCCAAAGCAATGAGCAGTTCTTC. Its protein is CASSQSNEQFF.

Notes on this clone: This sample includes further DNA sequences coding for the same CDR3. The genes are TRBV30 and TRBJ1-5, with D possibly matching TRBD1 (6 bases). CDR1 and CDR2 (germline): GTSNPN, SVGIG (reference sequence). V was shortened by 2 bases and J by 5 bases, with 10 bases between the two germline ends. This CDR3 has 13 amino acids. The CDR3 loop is CAWSLQGDQPQHF. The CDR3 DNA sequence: TGTGCCTGGAGTCTACAGGGAGATCAGCCCCAGCATTTT.

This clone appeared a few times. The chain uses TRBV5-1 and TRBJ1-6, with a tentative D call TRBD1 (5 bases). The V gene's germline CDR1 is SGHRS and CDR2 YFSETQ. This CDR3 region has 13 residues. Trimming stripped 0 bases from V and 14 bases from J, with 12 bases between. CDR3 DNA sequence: TGCGCCAGCAGCTTGGATAGCAGGGATACCCTCCACTTT. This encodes CASSLDSRDTLHF.

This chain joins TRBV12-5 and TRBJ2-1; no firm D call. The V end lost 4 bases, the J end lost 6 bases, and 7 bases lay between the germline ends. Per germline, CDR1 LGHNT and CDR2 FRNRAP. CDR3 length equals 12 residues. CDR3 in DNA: TGTGCTAGTGGTTCGTACCCCAATGAGCAGTTCTTC. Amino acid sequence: CASGSYPNEQFF.

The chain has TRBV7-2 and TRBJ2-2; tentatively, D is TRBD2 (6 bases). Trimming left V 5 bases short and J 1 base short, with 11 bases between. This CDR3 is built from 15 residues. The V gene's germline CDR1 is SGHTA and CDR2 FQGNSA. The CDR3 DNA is TGTGCCAGCAGCCCGCACGGGGGGAACACCGGGGAGCTGTTTTTT. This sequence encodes CASSPHGGNTGELFF.

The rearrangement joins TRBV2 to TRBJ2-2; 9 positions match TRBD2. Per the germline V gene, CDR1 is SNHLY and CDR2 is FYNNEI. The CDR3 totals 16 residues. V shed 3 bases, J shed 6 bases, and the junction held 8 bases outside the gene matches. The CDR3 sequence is CASSDRLAGVSGELFF. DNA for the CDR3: TGTGCCAGCAGTGATAGATTAGCGGGAGTCTCCGGGGAGCTGTTTTTT. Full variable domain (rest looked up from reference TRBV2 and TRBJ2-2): EPEVTQTPSHQVTQMGQEVILRCVPISNHLYFYWYRQILGQKVEFLVSFYNNEISEKSEIFDDQFSVERPDGSNFTLKIRSTKLEDSAMYFCASSDRLAGVSGELFFGEGSRLTVL.

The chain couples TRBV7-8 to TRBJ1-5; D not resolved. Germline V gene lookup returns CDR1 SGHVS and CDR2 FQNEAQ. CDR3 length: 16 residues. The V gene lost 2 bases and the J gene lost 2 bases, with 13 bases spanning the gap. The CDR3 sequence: CASSLIGLRGNQPQHF. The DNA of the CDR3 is TGTGCCAGCAGCTTAATAGGTCTGCGAGGCAATCAGCCCCAGCATTTT.